Each of the 21 T cell receptor beta chains below was sequenced from the same sample in a study of response to subunit inactivated influenza vaccine. TCRdb reanalysed the RT-PCR reads using MiXCR and keeps one entry per CDR3 protein. Here the sample spans some 570,000 distinct CDR3 sequences, about 11% being singletons. The sample also formed part of further work on T cells expressing NK-cell markers. That publication notes: Libraries used 5'RACE template switching adding universal primer site and UMIs.

Sequences were derived from PBMCs from blood, sampled on the day of vaccination. Receptor source: a man over 45 who received an inactivated influenza vaccine.

V gene TRBV5-1 combines with J gene TRBJ2-5; 13 positions match TRBD2. The germline V gene has CDR1 SGHRS and CDR2 YFSETQ. The CDR3 sequence is 16 residues long. V lost 3 bases, J lost 3 bases, and 5 bases stayed unmatched. In DNA, the CDR3 is TGCGCCAGCAGCTGGGGGACTAGCGGGGCGGAAGAGACCCAGTACTTC. This translates into CASSWGTSGAEETQYF.

This clonotype appeared once. Since a much larger clone is just one base distant, this may be a read error. V gene TRBV10-3 combines with J gene TRBJ2-1; 10 bases agree with TRBD2. This CDR3 comprises 18 residues. Trimming at V came to 4 bases and at J to 0 bases, leaving 9 bases not matched to a gene. The germline CDR1 and CDR2 sequences are ENHRY and SYGVKD. Here the CDR3 reads CAISGSSGGQSSYNEQFF. For the CDR3, the DNA is TGTGCCATCAGTGGTTCTAGCGGGGGCCAGAGCTCCTACAATGAGCAGTTCTTC.

The rearrangement links TRBV5-5 to TRBJ2-7, with D possibly being TRBD2 (5 bases). CDR1 SGHKS and CDR2 YYEKEE come from the germline V gene (reference sequence). The CDR3 is made up of 13 amino acids. Between the trimmed V and J ends, which lost 4 bases and 4 bases, there was a span of 12 bases. CDR3 protein: CASSVGSGYEQYF. The DNA for the CDR3 is TGTGCCAGCAGCGTAGGGTCGGGGTACGAGCAGTACTTC.

This clonotype was detected many times. CDR3 sequence: CASSVTSGSYNEQFF. The DNA of the CDR3 is TGTGCCAGCAGCGTCACTAGCGGAAGCTACAATGAGCAGTTCTTC. J is TRBJ2-1 and V is TRBV5-8, with 8 bases lining up with TRBD2. The CDR3 extends over 15 amino acids. V lost 4 bases to trimming and J lost 3 bases; unmatched junction nucleotides: 6. Germline lookup yields CDR1 SGHTS and CDR2 YDEGEE.

In this sample, this clonotype turned up a few times. V gene TRBV10-1 combines with J gene TRBJ2-3; 8 nucleotides line up with TRBD2. The V segment lost 4 bases and the J segment 0 bases; nucleotides outside the gene matches: 6. Germline lookup yields CDR1 WNHNN and CDR2 SYGVQD (reference sequence). The CDR3 is 16 residues long. The CDR3 DNA reads as TGCGCCAGCAGTGGTCCTCGCGGGGGGAGCACAGATACGCAGTATTTT. As protein: CASSGPRGGSTDTQYF.

The table lists this clonotype with many counts. The chain carries TRBV7-2 and TRBJ1-4; D not resolved. There are 14 residues in the CDR3. Trimming removed 0 bases at V and 8 bases at J, with 10 bases between. Germline V gives CDR1 SGHTA, CDR2 FQGNSA. CDR3 coding DNA: TGTGCCAGCAGCTTAGCAGGGTTGAGGGAAAAACTGTTTTTT. This gives the protein CASSLAGLREKLFF.

This clonotype was recorded many times. This rearrangement joins TRBV6-4 to TRBJ1-1; D may be TRBD1 (5 bases). The CDR3 loop spans 16 amino acids. V dropped 0 bases and J dropped 0 bases, with 11 bases sitting between them. Germline assignment: CDR1 MRHNA and CDR2 SNTAGT. In DNA, the CDR3 is TGTGCCAGCAGTGACTCGGGCAGGGCTCTGAACACTGAAGCTTTCTTT. Its protein product is CASSDSGRALNTEAFF.

The chain couples TRBV14 to TRBJ2-3; 12 bases agree with TRBD1. Germline V CDR1 and CDR2: SGHDN, FVKESK. The junction had 4 bases not matched to a gene; V was cut back by 0 bases and J by 3 bases. This CDR3 comprises 17 residues. CDR3 sequence: CASSQDWGQGATDTQYF. The CDR3 region has the DNA TGTGCCAGCAGCCAAGATTGGGGACAGGGGGCGACAGATACGCAGTATTTT. The variable domain in full, completed from reference TRBV14 and TRBJ2-3, reads EAGVTQFPSHSVIEKGQTVTLRCDPISGHDNLYWYRRVMGKEIKFLLHFVKESKQDESGMPNNRFLAERTGGTYSTLKVQPAELEDSGVYFCASSQDWGQGATDTQYFGPGTRLTVL.

This clonotype occurred many times. V usage is TRBV5-1 and J usage is TRBJ1-6; D is unclear. The ends were cut back, 3 bases at V and 10 bases at J, with 14 bases in the middle. The CDR3 is 14 amino acids. Germline V gene lookup returns CDR1 SGHRS and CDR2 YFSETQ. The DNA for the CDR3 is TGCGCCAGCAGCTCGCCACTATCGGGATCACCCCTCCACTTT. It yields the protein CASSSPLSGSPLHF.

V and J are TRBV10-3 and TRBJ2-7; 8 positions match TRBD1. The junction had 9 bases not matched to a gene; V was cut back by 3 bases and J by 5 bases. This CDR3 is 15 amino acids long. Looked up from germline, CDR1 is ENHRY and CDR2 is SYGVKD. CDR3 sequence reads: CAISDSGGRRDEQYF. The CDR3 DNA sequence: TGTGCCATCAGTGACTCAGGGGGCAGGAGAGACGAGCAGTACTTC.

The gene calls are TRBV5-1 and TRBJ2-3; the match to TRBD2 covers 7 bases. Germline V gene lookup returns CDR1 SGHRS and CDR2 YFSETQ. J lost 2 bases, V lost 2 bases, and 8 bases had no gene match. The CDR3 spans 16 residues. The CDR3 is CASSFRLAVSTDTQYF. The CDR3 coding sequence is TGCGCCAGCAGCTTCAGGCTAGCGGTATCCACAGATACGCAGTATTTT.

This clonotype was counted between two and nine times. The junction and the germline gene differ at one end; a read error may be behind it. V gene TRBV5-1 combines with J gene TRBJ2-1, with TRBD2 matching 8 bases. Germline V CDR1 and CDR2: SGHRS, YFSETQ. The CDR3 contains 15 residues. CDR3 amino acids: CASSTSGHSYNEQFF. Here the CDR3 DNA reads TGCGCCAGCAGCACTAGCGGCCACTCCTACAATGAGCAGTTCTTT.

This clonotype was recorded at least ten times. The chain couples TRBV10-3 to TRBJ2-2; D possibly corresponds to TRBD2 (5 bases). CDR3 length: 12 residues. The germline V gene encodes CDR1 ENHRY and CDR2 SYGVKD. Between the trimmed V and J ends, which lost 4 bases and 5 bases, there was a span of 5 bases. CDR3 nucleotide sequence: TGTGCCATCAGTGGGACTACCGGGGAGCTGTTTTTT. It encodes CAISGTTGELFF.

In this sample, this clonotype turned up a few times. V gene TRBV3-1 combines with J gene TRBJ2-3, with 9 bases matching TRBD2. The CDR3 extends over 20 amino acids. In germline, CDR1 is LGHDT, CDR2 YNNKEL (reference sequence). The trim removed 3 bases at V and 0 bases at J, leaving 16 bases unmatched. Written as DNA, the CDR3 is TGTGCCAGCAGCCACCCTCTAGAGGTAGCGGGGGCGGAAAGCACAGATACGCAGTATTTT. Its translation is CASSHPLEVAGAESTDTQYF.

This clonotype was detected many times. The V call is TRBV15, the J call TRBJ2-5, with D perhaps given as TRBD1 or TRBD2 (6 bases each). Per the germline V gene, CDR1 is LNHNV and CDR2 is YYDKDF (reference sequence). The CDR3 is 16 residues long. Trimming stripped 0 bases from V and 5 bases from J, with 16 bases between. CDR3 sequence reads: CATSRDRGQGRETQYF. The DNA of the CDR3 is TGTGCCACCAGCAGAGATCGGGGTCAGGGGAGGGAGACCCAGTACTTC.

In this sample, this clonotype turned up a few times. This chain links TRBV5-1 with TRBJ2-5; TRBD2 aligns across 7 bases. The junction had 8 bases not matched to a gene; V was cut back by 4 bases and J by 2 bases. Germline V CDR1 and CDR2: SGHRS, YFSETQ. The CDR3 totals 15 residues. CDR3 region: CASSQAGRTQETQYF. DNA of the CDR3: TGCGCCAGCAGCCAAGCCGGGAGGACTCAAGAGACCCAGTACTTC.

The chain has TRBV5-1 and TRBJ2-3; D gene uncertain. The CDR3 spans 13 residues. Between the trimmed V and J ends, which lost 6 bases and 2 bases, there was a span of 10 bases. CDR1 and CDR2 (germline): SGHRS, YFSETQ. In nucleotides, the CDR3 is TGCGCCAGCAAGAGAAGGGACACAGATACGCAGTATTTT. Amino acids: CASKRRDTDTQYF.

This clonotype was seen a handful of times. Here the CDR3 reads CASSPSQGIAKNIQYF. CDR3 nucleotide sequence: TGTGCCAGCTCACCATCGCAGGGTATCGCCAAAAACATTCAGTACTTC. The J gene is TRBJ2-4, the V gene TRBV18; D is perhaps TRBD1 (5 bases). The germline V and J ends were trimmed by 2 bases and 1 base, with 12 bases remaining between them. The CDR3 spans 16 residues. The germline CDR1 and CDR2 sequences are KGHSH and LQKENI. The full variable domain, rest sourced from reference TRBV18 and TRBJ2-4, is NAGVMQNPRHLVRRRGQEARLRCSPMKGHSHVYWYRQLPEEGLKFMVYLQKENIIDESGMPKERFSAEFPKEGPSILRIQQVVRGDSAAYFCASSPSQGIAKNIQYFGAGTRLSVL.

This clonotype was counted a few times. This chain joins TRBV7-9 and TRBJ2-5, with D perhaps TRBD2 (5 bases). Germline CDR1 SEHNR, CDR2 FQNEAQ (reference sequence). The ends were cut back, 2 bases at V and 6 bases at J, with 16 bases in the middle. The CDR3 length is 15 residues. In DNA, the CDR3 is TGTGCCAGCAGCTTACTAGCAGACCGGCTCAAGACCCAGTACTTC. It yields the protein CASSLLADRLKTQYF.

This rearrangement joins TRBV10-3 to TRBJ2-5; D gene ambiguous. V was pared by 2 bases and J by 4 bases, with 14 bases between. Germline CDR1 reads ENHRY; CDR2 reads SYGVKD. This CDR3 has 15 amino acids. CDR3 DNA sequence: TGTGCCATCAGTGAGAGGTTCACGGGTGGAGAGACCCAGTACTTC. This codes for CAISERFTGGETQYF.

The chain is built from TRBV20-1 and TRBJ2-2; D possibly corresponds to TRBD1 (6 bases). Trimming took 0 bases from V and 4 from J, leaving 9 bases between them. CDR3 length: 14 residues. Germline lookup yields CDR1 DFQATT and CDR2 SNEGSKA (reference sequence). The CDR3 sequence is CSAREGAATGELFF. In nucleotides, the CDR3 is TGCAGTGCTAGAGAGGGGGCGGCCACCGGGGAGCTGTTTTTT.